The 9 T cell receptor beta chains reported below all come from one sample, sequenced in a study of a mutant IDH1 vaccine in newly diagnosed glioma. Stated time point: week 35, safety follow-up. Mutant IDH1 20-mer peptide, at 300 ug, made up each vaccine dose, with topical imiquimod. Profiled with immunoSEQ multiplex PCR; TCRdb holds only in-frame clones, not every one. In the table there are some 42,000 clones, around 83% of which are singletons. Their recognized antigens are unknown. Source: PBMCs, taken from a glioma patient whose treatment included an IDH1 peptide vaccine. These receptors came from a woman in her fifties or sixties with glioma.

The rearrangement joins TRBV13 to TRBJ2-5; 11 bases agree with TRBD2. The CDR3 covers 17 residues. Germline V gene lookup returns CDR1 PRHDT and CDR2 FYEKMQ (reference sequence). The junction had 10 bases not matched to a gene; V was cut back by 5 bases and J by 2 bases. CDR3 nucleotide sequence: TGTGCCAGCAGCCAAATTAGCGGGGGGGCGACGCAAGAGACCCAGTACTTC. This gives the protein CASSQISGGATQETQYF.

The CDR3 DNA sequence: TGTGCCAGCAGTGACTTTTGCGACAGGGTGGTTGAAAAACTGTTTTTT. Protein product: CASSDFCDRVVEKLFF. The chain employs TRBV6-4 and TRBJ1-4; 7 bases fit TRBD1. The CDR3 runs to 16 residues. Germline trimming cut 1 base from V and 7 bases from J; bases unmatched to any gene: 9. Germline V gene sequence: CDR1 MRHNA, CDR2 SNTAGT.

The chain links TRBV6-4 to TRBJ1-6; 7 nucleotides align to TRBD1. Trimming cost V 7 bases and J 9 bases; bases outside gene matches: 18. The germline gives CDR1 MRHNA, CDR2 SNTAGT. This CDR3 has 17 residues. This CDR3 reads CASKSSPVTGRVSPLHF. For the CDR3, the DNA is TGTGCCAGCAAATCATCCCCCGTGACAGGGAGGGTTTCACCCCTCCACTTT.

This CDR3 is CASSLRQGEAFF. CDR3 in DNA: TGTGCCAGCAGCCTTAGACAGGGTGAAGCTTTCTTT. This chain joins TRBV27 and TRBJ1-1; 7 nucleotides agree with TRBD1. From germline, CDR1 is MNHEY and CDR2 SMNVEV (reference sequence). The CDR3 covers 12 residues. The V gene end was trimmed by 6 bases and the J gene end by 7 bases; junction bases not matched to a gene: 5.

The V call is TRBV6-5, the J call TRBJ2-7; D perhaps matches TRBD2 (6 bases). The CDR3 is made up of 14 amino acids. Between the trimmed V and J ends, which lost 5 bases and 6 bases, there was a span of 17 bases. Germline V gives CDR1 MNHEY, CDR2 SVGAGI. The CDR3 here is CASSHRDSGSEQYF. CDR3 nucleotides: TGTGCCAGCAGTCACCGGGACTCCGGGTCCGAGCAGTACTTC.

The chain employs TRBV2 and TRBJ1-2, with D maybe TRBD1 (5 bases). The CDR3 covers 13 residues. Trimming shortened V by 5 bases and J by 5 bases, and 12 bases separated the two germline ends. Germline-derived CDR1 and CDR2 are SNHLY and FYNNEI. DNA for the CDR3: TGTGCCAGCAGTACTTGGGACTCATATGGCTACACCTTC. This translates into CASSTWDSYGYTF.

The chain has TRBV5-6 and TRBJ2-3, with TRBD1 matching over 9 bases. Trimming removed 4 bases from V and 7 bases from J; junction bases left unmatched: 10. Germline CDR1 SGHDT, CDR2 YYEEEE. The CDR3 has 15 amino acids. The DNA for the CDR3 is TGTGCCAGCAGCCTGATGGGACAGGGACCAAATACGCAGTATTTT. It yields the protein CASSLMGQGPNTQYF. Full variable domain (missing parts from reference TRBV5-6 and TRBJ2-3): DAGVTQSPTHLIKTRGQQVTLRCSPKSGHDTVSWYQQALGQGPQFIFQYYEEEERQRGNFPDRFSGHQFPNYSSELNVNALLLGDSALYLCASSLMGQGPNTQYFGPGTRLTVL.

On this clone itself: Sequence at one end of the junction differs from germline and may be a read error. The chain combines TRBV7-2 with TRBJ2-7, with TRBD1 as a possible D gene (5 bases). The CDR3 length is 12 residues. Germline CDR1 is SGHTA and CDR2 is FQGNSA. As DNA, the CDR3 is TGTGCCAGCAGGTTAGGGGTTGACGAGCAGTACTTC. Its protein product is CASRLGVDEQYF.

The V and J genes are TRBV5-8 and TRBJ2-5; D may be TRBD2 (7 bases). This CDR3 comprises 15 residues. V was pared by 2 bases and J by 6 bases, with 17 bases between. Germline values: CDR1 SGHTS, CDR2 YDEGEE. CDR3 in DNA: TGTGCCAGCAGCTTTATGAGGGGGGGCCTCCAGACCCAGTACTTC. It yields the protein CASSFMRGGLQTQYF. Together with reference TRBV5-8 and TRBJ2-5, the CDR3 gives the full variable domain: EAGVTQSPTHLIKTRGQQATLRCSPISGHTSVYWYQQALGLGLQFLLWYDEGEERNRGNFPPRFSGRQFPNYSSELNVNALELEDSALYLCASSFMRGGLQTQYFGPGTRLLVL.